These T cell receptor beta chains were read from a single sample in a study of CD8+CD57+ T cells in acquired aplastic anemia. MiXCR was run by TCRdb on the reads, yielding one entry per CDR3 protein. The sample holds about 190,000 distinct CDR3 sequences; about 53% are singletons and the top ten take 16%. Sequences were obtained from sorted CD4+, CD8+, or CD8+CD57+ T cells (not recorded which) from PBMCs. These receptors originate from a human donor in good health, serving as a control. The CDR3 runs from the conserved cysteine through the conserved F or W. Fields, in order: V gene, J gene, clone size, D gene, CDR3 length, CDR3 protein, CDR3 DNA. The D gene is left open where the match is weak. Expanded clones are given a class, and other clones once, few, many or no size at all.

v_gene: TRBV6-2/TRBV6-3
j_gene: TRBJ1-6
abundance: once
d_gene: NA
len: 14
CDR3aa: CASSLSDSNSPLHF
CDR3nt: TGTGCCAGCAGCCTATCAGACAGTAATTCACCCCTCCACTTT

v_gene: TRBV7-9
j_gene: TRBJ2-3
abundance: many
d_gene: NA
len: 16
CDR3aa: CASSLVVGTFTDTQYF
CDR3nt: TGTGCCAGCAGCTTAGTTGTAGGGACTTTCACAGATACGCAGTATTTT

v_gene: TRBV25-1
j_gene: TRBJ1-6
abundance: NA
d_gene: NA
len: 15
CDR3aa: CASSAREGNNSPLHF
CDR3nt: TGTGCCAGCAGTGCTAGGGAGGGGAATAATTCACCCCTCCACTTT

v_gene: TRBV7-6
j_gene: TRBJ2-3
abundance: NA
d_gene: NA
len: 13
CDR3aa: CASSSGVTDTQYF
CDR3nt: TGTGCCAGCAGCTCAGGTGTTACAGATACGCAGTATTTT

v_gene: TRBV10-3
j_gene: TRBJ2-3
abundance: many
d_gene: TRBD2
len: 18
CDR3aa: CAIKRLAGGNSGTDTQYF
CDR3nt: TGTGCCATCAAGAGGCTAGCGGGGGGGAATTCCGGCACAGATACGCAGTATTTT

v_gene: TRBV20-1
j_gene: TRBJ2-5
abundance: many
d_gene: NA
len: 14
CDR3aa: CSAPQGWYQETQYF
CDR3nt: TGCAGTGCCCCACAGGGCTGGTACCAAGAGACCCAGTACTTC

v_gene: TRBV7-6
j_gene: TRBJ1-2
abundance: once
d_gene: NA
len: 15
CDR3aa: CASSLGETLHYGYTF
CDR3nt: TGTGCCAGCAGCTTAGGGGAGACCCTCCACTATGGCTACACCTTC

v_gene: TRBV19
j_gene: TRBJ2-1
abundance: many
d_gene: TRBD1
len: 16
CDR3aa: CASSKTRDRAHNEQFF
CDR3nt: TGTGCCAGTTCGAAAACACGGGACAGGGCCCACAATGAGCAGTTCTTC

v_gene: TRBV9
j_gene: TRBJ1-6
abundance: NA
d_gene: NA
len: 16
CDR3aa: CASSVASGQLGSPLHF
CDR3nt: TGTGCCAGCAGCGTAGCCAGCGGGCAGTTGGGTTCACCCCTCCACTTT

v_gene: TRBV20-1
j_gene: TRBJ1-2
abundance: NA
d_gene: NA
len: 17
CDR3aa: CSAKGDGGTGSFYGYTF
CDR3nt: TGCAGTGCTAAGGGGGACGGAGGAACAGGGTCATTCTATGGCTACACCTTC

v_gene: TRBV7-8
j_gene: TRBJ2-3
abundance: once
d_gene: NA
len: 15
CDR3aa: CASSLAVQGGDTQYF
CDR3nt: TGTGCCAGCAGCTTAGCGGTCCAGGGGGGAGATACGCAGTATTTT

v_gene: TRBV24-1
j_gene: TRBJ2-3
abundance: NA
d_gene: TRBD1
len: 16
CDR3aa: CATSDARDRGTDTQYF
CDR3nt: TGTGCCACCAGTGATGCCCGGGACAGGGGCACAGATACGCAGTATTTT

v_gene: TRBV6-2/TRBV6-3
j_gene: TRBJ1-2
abundance: NA
d_gene: NA
len: 13
CDR3aa: CASSPPVMNGYTF
CDR3nt: TGTGCCAGCAGCCCACCGGTGATGAATGGCTACACCTTC

v_gene: TRBV20-1
j_gene: TRBJ1-2
abundance: many
d_gene: NA
len: 14
CDR3aa: CSARGEETFYGYTF
CDR3nt: TGCAGTGCTAGAGGAGAGGAGACTTTCTATGGCTACACCTTC

v_gene: TRBV9
j_gene: TRBJ2-7
abundance: NA
d_gene: TRBD2
len: 14
CDR3aa: CASSPSGGDYEQYF
CDR3nt: TGTGCCAGCAGCCCTAGCGGGGGGGATTACGAGCAGTACTTC

v_gene: TRBV6-1
j_gene: TRBJ1-5
abundance: many
d_gene: NA
len: 15
CDR3aa: CASRGDTSGNQPQHF
CDR3nt: TGTGCCAGCCGGGGAGACACCTCGGGCAATCAGCCCCAGCATTTT

v_gene: TRBV4-2
j_gene: TRBJ2-7
abundance: NA
d_gene: TRBD1
len: 14
CDR3aa: CASSLLGTGYEQYF
CDR3nt: TGTGCCAGCAGCTTGCTGGGGACAGGCTACGAGCAGTACTTC

v_gene: TRBV7-9
j_gene: TRBJ2-7
abundance: NA
d_gene: NA
len: 16
CDR3aa: CASSKPGVAREREQYF
CDR3nt: TGTGCCAGTAGTAAGCCAGGGGTAGCGCGGGAGCGCGAGCAGTACTTC

v_gene: TRBV5-1
j_gene: TRBJ1-2
abundance: NA
d_gene: NA
len: 14
CDR3aa: CASSLFGAEEGYTF
CDR3nt: TGCGCCAGCAGTCTCTTTGGGGCAGAGGAAGGCTACACCTTC

v_gene: TRBV19
j_gene: TRBJ2-7
abundance: NA
d_gene: NA
len: 14
CDR3aa: CASSFQRFTYEQYF
CDR3nt: TGTGCCAGTAGTTTCCAACGGTTTACCTACGAGCAGTACTTC

v_gene: TRBV14
j_gene: TRBJ1-2
abundance: NA
d_gene: NA
len: 15
CDR3aa: CASSQDPGASYGYTF
CDR3nt: TGTGCCAGCAGCCAAGATCCAGGGGCTAGCTATGGCTACACCTTC

v_gene: TRBV7-7
j_gene: TRBJ2-2
abundance: NA
d_gene: TRBD1
len: 15
CDR3aa: CASKAGGENTGELFF
CDR3nt: TGTGCTAGCAAGGCAGGGGGCGAGAACACCGGGGAGCTGTTTTTT

v_gene: TRBV20-1
j_gene: TRBJ1-1
abundance: many
d_gene: TRBD1
len: 16
CDR3aa: CSARDHQYRGPVEAFF
CDR3nt: TGCAGTGCTAGAGATCACCAATACAGGGGGCCAGTTGAAGCTTTCTTT

v_gene: TRBV19
j_gene: TRBJ1-5
abundance: NA
d_gene: NA
len: 14
CDR3aa: CASSGQSDNQPQHF
CDR3nt: TGTGCCAGTAGCGGACAGAGCGACAATCAGCCCCAGCATTTT

v_gene: TRBV5-1
j_gene: TRBJ2-7
abundance: many
d_gene: TRBD1
len: 14
CDR3aa: CASSLGGQGDEQYF
CDR3nt: TGCGCCAGCAGCTTGGGGGGACAGGGAGACGAGCAGTACTTC

v_gene: TRBV6-5
j_gene: TRBJ2-3
abundance: many
d_gene: NA
len: 15
CDR3aa: CASSYSGRSTDTQYF
CDR3nt: TGTGCCAGCAGTTACTCGGGCAGGAGCACAGATACGCAGTATTTT

v_gene: TRBV7-8
j_gene: TRBJ1-2
abundance: NA
d_gene: TRBD1
len: 13
CDR3aa: CASSARQGGGYTF
CDR3nt: TGTGCCAGCAGCGCAAGACAGGGTGGTGGCTACACCTTC

v_gene: TRBV7-3
j_gene: TRBJ1-1
abundance: many
d_gene: NA
len: 13
CDR3aa: CASSRFEHTEAFF
CDR3nt: TGTGCCAGCAGCCGCTTCGAGCACACTGAAGCTTTCTTT

v_gene: TRBV9
j_gene: TRBJ1-6
abundance: NA
d_gene: NA
len: 15
CDR3aa: CASSPSEVNNSPLHF
CDR3nt: TGTGCCAGCAGCCCAAGTGAGGTGAATAATTCACCCCTCCACTTT

v_gene: TRBV7-9
j_gene: TRBJ2-1
abundance: NA
d_gene: NA
len: 13
CDR3aa: CASSVRWYNEQFF
CDR3nt: TGTGCCAGCAGCGTCCGGTGGTACAATGAGCAGTTCTTC

v_gene: TRBV20-1
j_gene: TRBJ2-7
abundance: NA
d_gene: TRBD1
len: 12
CDR3aa: CSVAGQAYEQYF
CDR3nt: TGCAGCGTCGCCGGACAGGCCTACGAGCAGTACTTC

v_gene: TRBV10-3
j_gene: TRBJ2-4
abundance: NA
d_gene: NA
len: 16
CDR3aa: CAISEGDTLSGNIQYF
CDR3nt: TGTGCCATCAGTGAGGGGGACACCCTCTCTGGAAACATTCAGTACTTC

v_gene: TRBV5-1
j_gene: TRBJ1-6
abundance: many
d_gene: TRBD1
len: 14
CDR3aa: CASTAGGGNSPLHF
CDR3nt: TGCGCCAGCACCGCAGGGGGAGGTAATTCACCCCTCCACTTT

v_gene: TRBV9
j_gene: TRBJ1-2
abundance: NA
d_gene: TRBD1
len: 16
CDR3aa: CASSGTGGSPNYGYAF
CDR3nt: TGTGCCAGCAGCGGTACAGGGGGCAGTCCTAACTATGGCTACGCCTTC

v_gene: TRBV6-5
j_gene: TRBJ1-6
abundance: many
d_gene: TRBD1
len: 14
CDR3aa: CASRRGDSSTTLHF
CDR3nt: TGTGCCAGCCGCCGGGGGGACAGCTCCACGACCCTCCACTTT

v_gene: TRBV28
j_gene: TRBJ1-2
abundance: few
d_gene: TRBD1
len: 16
CDR3aa: CAGSSAFWTGNYGYTF
CDR3nt: TGTGCCGGCAGTTCTGCCTTCTGGACAGGGAACTATGGCTACACCTTC

v_gene: TRBV7-2
j_gene: TRBJ2-2
abundance: many
d_gene: TRBD2
len: 14
CDR3aa: CASSQSGGAGELFF
CDR3nt: TGTGCCAGCAGCCAGAGCGGGGGGGCCGGGGAGCTGTTTTTT

v_gene: TRBV7-3
j_gene: TRBJ2-7
abundance: many
d_gene: NA
len: 14
CDR3aa: CASSPLGQAGEQYF
CDR3nt: TGTGCCAGCAGCCCCCTAGGGCAGGCAGGCGAGCAGTACTTC

v_gene: TRBV9
j_gene: TRBJ2-3
abundance: many
d_gene: NA
len: 13
CDR3aa: CASSVGSTDTQYF
CDR3nt: TGTGCCAGCAGCGTAGGGAGCACAGATACGCAGTATTTT

v_gene: TRBV24-1
j_gene: TRBJ2-7
abundance: NA
d_gene: NA
len: 15
CDR3aa: CATSDSQQGRGEQYF
CDR3nt: TGTGCCACCAGTGATTCGCAACAGGGGAGGGGCGAGCAGTACTTC

v_gene: TRBV7-9
j_gene: TRBJ1-3
abundance: NA
d_gene: NA
len: 15
CDR3aa: CASSLVQGLGNTIYF
CDR3nt: TGTGCCAGCAGCTTAGTTCAGGGGCTAGGAAACACCATATATTTT

v_gene: TRBV27
j_gene: TRBJ2-1
abundance: few
d_gene: TRBD2
len: 15
CDR3aa: CASSTGLAVYNEQFF
CDR3nt: TGTGCCAGCAGTACCGGACTAGCGGTCTACAATGAGCAGTTCTTC

v_gene: TRBV11-3
j_gene: TRBJ2-2
abundance: NA
d_gene: NA
len: 16
CDR3aa: CASTNPGGVNTGELFF
CDR3nt: TGTGCCAGCACCAATCCCGGGGGCGTAAACACCGGGGAGCTGTTTTTT

v_gene: TRBV12-3/TRBV12-4
j_gene: TRBJ2-5
abundance: many
d_gene: NA
len: 11
CDR3aa: CAISFGETQYF
CDR3nt: TGTGCCATCTCGTTTGGGGAGACCCAGTACTTC

v_gene: TRBV20-1
j_gene: TRBJ1-2
abundance: NA
d_gene: NA
len: 13
CDR3aa: CSARDSVGYGYTF
CDR3nt: TGCAGTGCTAGAGATTCAGTAGGTTATGGCTACACCTTC

v_gene: TRBV24-1
j_gene: TRBJ2-1
abundance: NA
d_gene: NA
len: 13
CDR3aa: CATSGSAYNEQFF
CDR3nt: TGTGCCACCAGTGGAAGCGCCTACAATGAGCAGTTCTTC

v_gene: TRBV5-1
j_gene: TRBJ1-4
abundance: NA
d_gene: NA
len: 17
CDR3aa: CASSSAGQSATNEKLFF
CDR3nt: TGCGCCAGCAGCTCGGCAGGACAGAGTGCAACTAATGAAAAACTGTTTTTT

v_gene: TRBV5-1
j_gene: TRBJ1-2
abundance: NA
d_gene: NA
len: 14
CDR3aa: CASSLAQPNYGYTF
CDR3nt: TGCGCCAGCAGCTTGGCGCAGCCTAACTATGGCTACACCTTC

v_gene: TRBV25-1
j_gene: TRBJ1-4
abundance: NA
d_gene: NA
len: 15
CDR3aa: CASSDLARGGEKLFF
CDR3nt: TGTGCCAGCAGTGATCTGGCCAGGGGCGGTGAAAAACTGTTTTTT

v_gene: TRBV15
j_gene: TRBJ2-5
abundance: NA
d_gene: NA
len: 15
CDR3aa: CATSRAQGGQETQYF
CDR3nt: TGTGCCACCAGCAGAGCTCAAGGGGGGCAAGAGACCCAGTACTTC

v_gene: TRBV2
j_gene: TRBJ1-6
abundance: NA
d_gene: NA
len: 13
CDR3aa: CASVGGRESPLHF
CDR3nt: TGTGCCAGCGTCGGTGGGCGAGAATCACCCCTCCACTTT

v_gene: TRBV6-1
j_gene: TRBJ2-2
abundance: NA
d_gene: NA
len: 15
CDR3aa: CASSALQGNTGELFF
CDR3nt: TGTGCCAGCAGTGCCCTACAGGGTAACACCGGGGAGCTGTTTTTT

v_gene: TRBV30
j_gene: TRBJ1-1
abundance: few
d_gene: TRBD1
len: 14
CDR3aa: CAWRWGQGGTEAFF
CDR3nt: TGTGCCTGGAGATGGGGACAGGGTGGAACTGAAGCTTTCTTT

v_gene: TRBV10-3
j_gene: TRBJ1-1
abundance: NA
d_gene: NA
len: 14
CDR3aa: CAISESETDTEAFF
CDR3nt: TGTGCCATCAGTGAGTCTGAGACGGACACTGAAGCTTTCTTT

v_gene: TRBV20-1
j_gene: TRBJ1-1
abundance: NA
d_gene: NA
len: 15
CDR3aa: CSATGQEVHTAEAFF
CDR3nt: TGCAGTGCCACAGGACAAGAGGTCCACACGGCTGAAGCTTTCTTT